This TCR beta chain was identified during a study of PD-L1 blockade in urothelial cancer. Sequenced by immunoSEQ multiplex PCR; TCRdb stores in-frame clones only, minus some. Among tens of thousands of clones listed, 81% were seen once. Trimming removed 11 bases at V and 5 bases at J, with 18 bases between. This CDR3 has 14 residues. The time point: pretreatment peripheral blood. The V call is TRBV23-1, the J call TRBJ1-4, with D hard to call. TRBV23-1 is placed among ORFs of uncertain function. The sequence was obtained from an older man with urothelial cancer. The specimen was PBMCs, collected around atezolizumab (anti-PD-L1) treatment. As DNA, the CDR3 is TGCGCCGGCGTAGGAGAACGGAGAAATGAAAAACTGTTTTTT. This encodes CAGVGERRNEKLFF.